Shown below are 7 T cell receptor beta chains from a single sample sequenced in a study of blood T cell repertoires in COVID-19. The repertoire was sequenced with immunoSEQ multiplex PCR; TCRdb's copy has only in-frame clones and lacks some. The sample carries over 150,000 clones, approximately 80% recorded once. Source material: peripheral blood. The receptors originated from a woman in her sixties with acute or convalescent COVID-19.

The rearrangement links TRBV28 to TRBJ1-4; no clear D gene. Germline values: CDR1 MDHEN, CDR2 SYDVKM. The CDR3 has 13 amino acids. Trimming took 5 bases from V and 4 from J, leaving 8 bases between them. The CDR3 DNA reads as TGTGCCAGCAGTACAGATCTTAATGAAAAACTGTTTTTT. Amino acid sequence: CASSTDLNEKLFF.

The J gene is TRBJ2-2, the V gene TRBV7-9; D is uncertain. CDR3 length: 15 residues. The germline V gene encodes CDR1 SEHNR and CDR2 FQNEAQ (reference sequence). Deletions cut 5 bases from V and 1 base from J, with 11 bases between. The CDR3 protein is CASSPPIRNTGELFF. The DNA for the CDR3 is TGTGCCAGCAGCCCACCGATCAGGAACACCGGGGAGCTGTTTTTT.

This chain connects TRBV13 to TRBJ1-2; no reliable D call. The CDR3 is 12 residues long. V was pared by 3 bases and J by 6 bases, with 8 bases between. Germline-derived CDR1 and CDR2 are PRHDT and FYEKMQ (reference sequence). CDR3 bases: TGTGCCAGCAGCTTTACCGGGGATGGCTACACCTTC. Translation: CASSFTGDGYTF. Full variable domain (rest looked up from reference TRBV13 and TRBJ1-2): AAGVIQSPRHLIKEKRETATLKCYPIPRHDTVYWYQQGPGQDPQFLISFYEKMQSDKGSIPDRFSAQQFSDYHSELNMSSLELGDSALYFCASSFTGDGYTFGSGTRLTVV.

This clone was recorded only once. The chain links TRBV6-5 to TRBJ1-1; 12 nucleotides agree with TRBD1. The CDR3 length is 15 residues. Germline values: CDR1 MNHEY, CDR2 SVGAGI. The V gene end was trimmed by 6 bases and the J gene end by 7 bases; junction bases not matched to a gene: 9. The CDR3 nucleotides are TGTGCCAGCAGCGACCGGGACAGGGGGCGAGTTGAAGCTTTCTTT. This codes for CASSDRDRGRVEAFF.

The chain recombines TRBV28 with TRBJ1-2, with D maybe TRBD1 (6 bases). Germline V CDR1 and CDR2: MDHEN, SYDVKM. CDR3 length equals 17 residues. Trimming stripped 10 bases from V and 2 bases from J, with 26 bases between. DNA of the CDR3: TGTGCCACCAGCAATCAAGGGGGAAGGACCCTCAACTATGGCTACACCTTC. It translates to CATSNQGGRTLNYGYTF.

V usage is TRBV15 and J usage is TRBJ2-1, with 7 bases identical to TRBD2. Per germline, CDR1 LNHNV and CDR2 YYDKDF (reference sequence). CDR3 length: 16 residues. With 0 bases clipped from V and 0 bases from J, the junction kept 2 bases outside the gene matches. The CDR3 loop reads CATSRDASGSYNEQFF. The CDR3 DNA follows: TGTGCCACCAGCAGAGATGCTAGCGGCTCCTACAATGAGCAGTTCTTC.

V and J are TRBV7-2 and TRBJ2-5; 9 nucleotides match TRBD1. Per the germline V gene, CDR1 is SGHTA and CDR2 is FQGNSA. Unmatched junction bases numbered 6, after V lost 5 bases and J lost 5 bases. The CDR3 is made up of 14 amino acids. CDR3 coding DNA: TGTGCCAGCAGCGCCGGACAGGGGATGGAGACCCAGTACTTC. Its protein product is CASSAGQGMETQYF.